This T cell receptor beta chain stems from a study of shared clonotypes between healthy human individuals. For the study at large: The study enrolled a couple of women and a few men aged 18 to 49. Notes on the study in general: Investigators collected only blood, and repertoires in tissues likely differ.

Germline V gene sequence: CDR1 SNHLY, CDR2 FYNNEI. The junction had 4 bases not matched to a gene; V was cut back by 6 bases and J by 7 bases. This CDR3 has 13 amino acids. Template amounts of 300 to 350 ng DNA, 25,000 to 30,000 T cell genomes, were employed in unsorted PBMC replicate PCRs. Here immunoSEQ multiplex PCR was the method, and the copy in TCRdb shows in-frame clones only, minus some. The data show hundreds of thousands of clones, roughly 79% seen once. Regarding this clone: Antigen: not known.

Free of recent acute infections or vaccinations, the donors were healthy HIV-negative adults. This chain uses TRBV2 with TRBJ1-5; 9 bases agree with TRBD1. Sequenced sample: PBMCs. The origin of this receptor is a middle-aged woman in good health. Some clones in this sample may be carry-over from other donors' samples. This chain's CDR3 is CASSRTGEQPQHF. The CDR3 DNA reads as TGTGCCAGCAGCCGGACAGGGGAGCAGCCCCAGCATTTT. The whole variable domain, remainder taken from reference TRBV2 and TRBJ1-5, is EPEVTQTPSHQVTQMGQEVILRCVPISNHLYFYWYRQILGQKVEFLVSFYNNEISEKSEIFDDQFSVERPDGSNFTLKIRSTKLEDSAMYFCASSRTGEQPQHFGDGTRLSIL.